Shown below are 23 T cell receptor beta chains from a single sample sequenced in a study of blood T cell repertoires in COVID-19. Profiling relied on immunoSEQ multiplex PCR, and the TCRdb table lists in-frame clones only, not all of them. This table holds around 500,000 clones, roughly 88% found once. The sample taken for sequencing was PBMCs or T cells enriched from blood (not recorded which). The receptor source for this set is a woman in her forties who had recovered from COVID-19.

This clone came up once. The chain uses TRBV5-1 and TRBJ2-5; D might be TRBD1 (5 bases). This CDR3 contains 14 residues. V shed 0 bases and J shed 5 bases, with 11 bases lying between them. Germline V lookup: CDR1 SGHRS, CDR2 YFSETQ. CDR3: CASSLVSGWETQYF. CDR3 DNA sequence: TGCGCCAGCAGCTTGGTCTCAGGGTGGGAGACCCAGTACTTC.

V usage is TRBV7-9 and J usage is TRBJ1-1; a weak D match, TRBD1 (5 bases). This CDR3 comprises 12 residues. Trimming removed 1 base at V and 7 bases at J, with 7 bases between. Germline lookup yields CDR1 SEHNR and CDR2 FQNEAQ (reference sequence). In DNA, the CDR3 is TGTGCCAGCAGCTTAGAAGGACATGAAGCTTTCTTT. It yields the protein CASSLEGHEAFF.

The CDR3 coding sequence is TGTGCCACCAGCAGAGGGACGGGAAATAACTATGGCTACACCTTC. Translation gives CATSRGTGNNYGYTF. The chain has TRBV15 and TRBJ1-2; D gene uncertain. CDR1 LNHNV and CDR2 YYDKDF come from the germline V gene (reference sequence). The CDR3 is 15 amino acids. The V end lost 1 base, the J end lost 1 base, and 10 bases lay between the germline ends.

This clone was picked up one time. This chain links TRBV7-7 with TRBJ2-1, with 8 bases aligning to TRBD2. This CDR3 has 16 amino acids. V was clipped by 1 base and J by 7 bases; unmatched bases: 9. Per germline, CDR1 SSHAT and CDR2 FNYEAQ (reference sequence). This CDR3 reads CASSLGTKAGDNEQFF. CDR3 nucleotide sequence: TGTGCCAGCAGCTTAGGGACAAAAGCGGGAGATAATGAGCAGTTCTTC. Complete variable domain (other parts from reference TRBV7-7 and TRBJ2-1): GAGVSQSPRYKVTKRGQDVTLRCDPISSHATLYWYQQALGQGPEFLTYFNYEAQPDKSGLPSDRFSAERPEGSISTLTIQRTEQRDSAMYRCASSLGTKAGDNEQFFGPGTRLTVL.

V and J are TRBV19 and TRBJ2-1, with TRBD2 matching over 8 bases. The CDR3 spans 13 residues. Germline V lookup: CDR1 LNHDA, CDR2 SQIVND (reference sequence). V lost 5 bases to trimming and J lost 15 bases; unmatched junction nucleotides: 12. The CDR3 DNA sequence: TGTGCCAGTAGTCTCTCGCCGGGACTAGAGGCGTTCTTC. This translates into CASSLSPGLEAFF.

The V and J genes are TRBV11-2 and TRBJ2-5; TRBD2 aligns across 7 bases. Germline-derived CDR1 and CDR2 are SGHAT and FQNNGV. V shed 4 bases and J 3 bases; nucleotides not matched to a gene: 5. The length of the CDR3 is 14 residues. This CDR3 reads CASSSASGKETQYF. CDR3 in DNA: TGTGCCAGCAGCTCAGCTAGCGGCAAAGAGACCCAGTACTTC.

The V and J genes are TRBV5-6 and TRBJ1-2; 8 bases match TRBD1. Germline CDR1 SGHDT, CDR2 YYEEEE. V was pared by 7 bases and J by 4 bases, with 9 bases of the junction left unmatched. The CDR3 runs to 14 residues. The CDR3: CASGLIQGGYGYTF. CDR3 DNA sequence: TGTGCCAGCGGATTGATACAGGGGGGCTATGGCTACACCTTC.

V usage is TRBV9 and J usage is TRBJ2-5; TRBD2 matches at 8 bases. The CDR3 is made up of 16 amino acids. V shed 3 bases, J shed 2 bases, and the junction held 9 bases outside the gene matches. Per germline, CDR1 SGDLS and CDR2 YYNGEE. The CDR3 DNA follows: TGTGCCAGCAGCGGATCTCCGGGACTAGGACAAGAGACCCAGTACTTC. It yields the protein CASSGSPGLGQETQYF.

V and J are TRBV11-3 and TRBJ2-5, with TRBD2 matching 10 bases. The CDR3 is 14 amino acids. Germline CDR1 SGHNT, CDR2 YENEEA. J gave up 5 bases and V 5 bases, and 5 bases lay outside the gene matches. CDR3 DNA sequence: TGTGCCAGCAGCCCACCGGGACTAGCGGAGACCCAGTACTTC. Protein sequence: CASSPPGLAETQYF.

The CDR3 reads CASSPETGYDGRPYNEQFF. The CDR3 DNA reads TGTGCCAGCAGCCCGGAGACAGGTTATGACGGTCGGCCCTACAATGAGCAGTTCTTC. V usage is TRBV7-9 and J usage is TRBJ2-1; D may be TRBD1 (6 bases). Germline V lookup: CDR1 SEHNR, CDR2 FQNEAQ (reference sequence). Trimming took off 5 bases at V and 2 bases at J, with 25 bases between the two ends. The CDR3 extends over 19 amino acids.

This rearrangement joins TRBV7-2 to TRBJ2-2, with D tentatively TRBD2 (5 bases). This CDR3 region has 15 residues. CDR1 and CDR2 from the germline V gene are SGHTA and FQGNSA. V gave up 2 bases and J gave up 1 base, with 8 bases separating them. CDR3 coding DNA: TGTGCCAGCAGCTTAATTGAGGGGAACACCGGGGAGCTGTTTTTT. Encoded protein: CASSLIEGNTGELFF.

The chain recombines TRBV19 with TRBJ2-2; perhaps TRBD2 as D (6 bases). The germline CDR1 and CDR2 sequences are LNHDA and SQIVND (reference sequence). The CDR3 has 15 residues. V gave up 7 bases and J gave up 0 bases, with 12 bases separating them. CDR3 sequence reads: CASIGGAANTGELFF. CDR3 coding DNA: TGTGCCAGTATCGGGGGAGCCGCGAACACCGGGGAGCTGTTTTTT.

The genes are TRBV18 and TRBJ1-1; no clear D gene. The germline V and J ends were trimmed by 3 bases and 4 bases, with 18 bases remaining between them. Germline-derived CDR1 and CDR2 are KGHSH and LQKENI. CDR3 size: 16 residues. CDR3 DNA: TGTGCCAGCTCACCCTTACCTCGATCCAGCGGCACTGAAGCTTTCTTT. This codes for CASSPLPRSSGTEAFF. The whole variable domain, remainder taken from reference TRBV18 and TRBJ1-1, is NAGVMQNPRHLVRRRGQEARLRCSPMKGHSHVYWYRQLPEEGLKFMVYLQKENIIDESGMPKERFSAEFPKEGPSILRIQQVVRGDSAAYFCASSPLPRSSGTEAFFGQGTRLTVV.

The chain uses TRBV20-1 and TRBJ2-7, with a tentative D call TRBD1 (5 bases). This CDR3 comprises 13 residues. Per germline, CDR1 DFQATT and CDR2 SNEGSKA (reference sequence). V was cut by 3 bases and J by 3 bases, with 12 bases left in between. This CDR3 reads CSASGVDSYEQYF. The CDR3 region has the DNA TGCAGTGCTAGTGGGGTCGACAGCTACGAGCAGTACTTC.

The gene calls are TRBV5-5 and TRBJ2-7; 9 nucleotides match TRBD1. There are 16 residues in the CDR3. V lost 5 bases, J lost 1 base, and 10 bases stayed unmatched. The germline gives CDR1 SGHKS, CDR2 YYEKEE (reference sequence). The CDR3 sequence is CASRRTGAQNSYEQYF. In DNA, the CDR3 is TGTGCCAGCAGGAGGACAGGGGCCCAAAATTCCTACGAGCAGTACTTC.

The chain is built from TRBV5-1 and TRBJ1-1, with TRBD1 matching 9 bases. Germline V gives CDR1 SGHRS, CDR2 YFSETQ. The CDR3 length is 15 residues. The V gene end was trimmed by 4 bases and the J gene end by 1 base; junction bases not matched to a gene: 5. DNA of the CDR3: TGCGCCAGCAGCCCCGACAGGGGGTCGAACACTGAAGCTTTCTTT. This gives the protein CASSPDRGSNTEAFF.

The chain joins TRBV10-1 to TRBJ2-2, with 8 bases fitting TRBD2. V trimming: 5 bases; J trimming: 5 bases; junction bases outside the gene matches: 4. In germline, CDR1 is WNHNN, CDR2 SYGVQD (reference sequence). The CDR3 length is 14 residues. The CDR3, as DNA: TGCGCCAGCAGTAGCGGGAGTTGGACCGGGGAGCTGTTTTTT. It yields the protein CASSSGSWTGELFF.

As concerns this clone: Other DNA variants within this sample encode the same CDR3. The CDR3 DNA reads TGCGCCAGCAGCTCACAAGGACAGGGGAACACTGAAGCTTTCTTT. It specifies CASSSQGQGNTEAFF. V and J are TRBV5-1 and TRBJ1-1; 8 bases map to TRBD1. Germline CDR1 reads SGHRS; CDR2 reads YFSETQ. V trimming: 3 bases; J trimming: 1 base; junction bases outside the gene matches: 5. This CDR3 spans 15 amino acids.

This chain links TRBV5-1 with TRBJ2-1; 10 bases map to TRBD2. Germline values: CDR1 SGHRS, CDR2 YFSETQ. With V trimmed by 7 bases and J by 4 bases, 8 bases remained unmatched. The CDR3 loop spans 15 amino acids. DNA of the CDR3: TGCGCCAGCTGTCTAGCGGGAGTTGGTTACAATGAGCAGTTCTTC. Translated, it gives CASCLAGVGYNEQFF.

The V gene is TRBV2, the J gene TRBJ1-2, with TRBD1 matching 7 bases. CDR3 length: 15 residues. V lost 2 bases, J lost 8 bases, and 11 bases stayed unmatched. Germline CDR1 and CDR2: SNHLY and FYNNEI. The CDR3 loop is CASSERRGQFSGYTF. The CDR3, as DNA: TGTGCCAGCAGTGAAAGGAGGGGACAGTTCTCGGGCTACACCTTC.

The V call is TRBV2, the J call TRBJ1-6; 8 nucleotides line up with TRBD1. The germline V gene has CDR1 SNHLY and CDR2 FYNNEI. V trimming: 4 bases; J trimming: 7 bases; junction bases outside the gene matches: 6. The CDR3 length is 15 residues. The CDR3 DNA sequence: TGTGCCAGCAGTGGGGGACAGGCAGAGAATTCACCCCTCCACTTT. It is translated as CASSGGQAENSPLHF. Variable domain in full (rest from reference TRBV2 and TRBJ1-6): EPEVTQTPSHQVTQMGQEVILRCVPISNHLYFYWYRQILGQKVEFLVSFYNNEISEKSEIFDDQFSVERPDGSNFTLKIRSTKLEDSAMYFCASSGGQAENSPLHFGNGTRLTVT.

This chain connects TRBV10-3 to TRBJ2-1; 8 bases align to TRBD2. The CDR3 is 18 residues long. Germline CDR1 reads ENHRY; CDR2 reads SYGVKD. V was clipped by 8 bases and J by 0 bases; unmatched bases: 15. The CDR3 sequence is CAILRTISGTSSYNEQFF. In DNA form, the CDR3 reads TGTGCCATCTTAAGGACTATCTCCGGGACTAGCTCCTACAATGAGCAGTTCTTC.

This chain uses TRBV3-1 (or the pseudogene TRBV3-2) with TRBJ2-5; no definite D call. The V gene's germline CDR1 is LGHDT and CDR2 YNNKEL (reference sequence). CDR3 length equals 16 residues. V lost 0 bases and J lost 2, with 13 bases in between. CDR3 sequence reads: CASSQDVRGIQETQYF. In nucleotides, the CDR3 is TGTGCCAGCAGCCAAGATGTGAGAGGAATACAAGAGACCCAGTACTTC.